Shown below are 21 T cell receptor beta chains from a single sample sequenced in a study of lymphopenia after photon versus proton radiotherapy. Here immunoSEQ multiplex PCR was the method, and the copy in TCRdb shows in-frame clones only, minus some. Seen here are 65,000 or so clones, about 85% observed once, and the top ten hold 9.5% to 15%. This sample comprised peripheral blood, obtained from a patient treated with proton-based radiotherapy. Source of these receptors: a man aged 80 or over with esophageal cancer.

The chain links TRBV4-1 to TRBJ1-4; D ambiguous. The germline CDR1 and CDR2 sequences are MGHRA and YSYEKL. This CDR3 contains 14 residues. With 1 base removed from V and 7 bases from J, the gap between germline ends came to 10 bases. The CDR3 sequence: CASSQGRYGEKLFF. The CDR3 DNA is TGCGCCAGCAGCCAAGGGCGGTACGGTGAAAAACTGTTTTTT.

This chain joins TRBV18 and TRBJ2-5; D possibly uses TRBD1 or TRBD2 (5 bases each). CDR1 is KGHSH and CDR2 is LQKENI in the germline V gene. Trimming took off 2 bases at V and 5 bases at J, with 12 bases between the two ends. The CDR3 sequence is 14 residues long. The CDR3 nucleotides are TGTGCCAGCTCACCAGGGACCCCCCTGGAGACCCAGTACTTC. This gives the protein CASSPGTPLETQYF.

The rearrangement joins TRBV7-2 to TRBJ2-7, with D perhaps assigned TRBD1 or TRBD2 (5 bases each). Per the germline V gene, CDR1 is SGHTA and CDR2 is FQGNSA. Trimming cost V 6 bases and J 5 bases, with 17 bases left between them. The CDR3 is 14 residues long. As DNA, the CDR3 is TGTGCCAGCAGTACGGGGACCTCAAGGGACGAGCAGTACTTC. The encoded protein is CASSTGTSRDEQYF.

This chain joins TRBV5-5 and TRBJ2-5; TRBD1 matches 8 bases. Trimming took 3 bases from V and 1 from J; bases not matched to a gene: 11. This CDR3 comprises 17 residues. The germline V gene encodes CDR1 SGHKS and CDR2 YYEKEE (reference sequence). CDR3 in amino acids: CASSSLIWTGSQETQYF. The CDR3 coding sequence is TGTGCCAGCAGCTCTCTAATATGGACAGGGAGCCAAGAGACCCAGTACTTC.

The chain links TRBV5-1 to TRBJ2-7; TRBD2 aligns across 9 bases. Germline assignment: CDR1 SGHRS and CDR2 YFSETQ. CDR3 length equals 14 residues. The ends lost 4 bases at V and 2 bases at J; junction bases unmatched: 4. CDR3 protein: CASSVSGGTYEQYF. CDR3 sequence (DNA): TGCGCCAGCAGCGTTAGCGGGGGAACCTACGAGCAGTACTTC.

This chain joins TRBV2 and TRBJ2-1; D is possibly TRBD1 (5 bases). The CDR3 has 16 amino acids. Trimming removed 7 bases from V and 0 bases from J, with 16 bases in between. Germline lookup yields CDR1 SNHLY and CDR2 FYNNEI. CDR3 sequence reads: CASILKGSRSYNEQFF. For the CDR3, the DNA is TGTGCCAGCATCCTGAAGGGGTCCCGCTCCTACAATGAGCAGTTCTTC. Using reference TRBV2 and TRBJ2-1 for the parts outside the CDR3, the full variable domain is EPEVTQTPSHQVTQMGQEVILRCVPISNHLYFYWYRQILGQKVEFLVSFYNNEISEKSEIFDDQFSVERPDGSNFTLKIRSTKLEDSAMYFCASILKGSRSYNEQFFGPGTRLTVL.

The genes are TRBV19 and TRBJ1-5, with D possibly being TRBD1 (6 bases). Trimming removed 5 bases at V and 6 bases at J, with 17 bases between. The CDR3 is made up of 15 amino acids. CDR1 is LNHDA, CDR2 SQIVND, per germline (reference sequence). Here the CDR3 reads CASSFRTEVGQPQHF. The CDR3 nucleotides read TGTGCCAGTAGTTTCCGGACAGAAGTTGGTCAGCCCCAGCATTTT.

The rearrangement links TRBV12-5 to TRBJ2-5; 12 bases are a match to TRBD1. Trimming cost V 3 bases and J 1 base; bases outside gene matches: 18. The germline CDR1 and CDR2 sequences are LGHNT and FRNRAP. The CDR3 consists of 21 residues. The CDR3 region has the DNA TGTGCTAGTGGTTTTGGCTATGACTACGGGACAGGGGGCAGCCTCCAAGAGACCCAGTACTTC. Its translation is CASGFGYDYGTGGSLQETQYF.

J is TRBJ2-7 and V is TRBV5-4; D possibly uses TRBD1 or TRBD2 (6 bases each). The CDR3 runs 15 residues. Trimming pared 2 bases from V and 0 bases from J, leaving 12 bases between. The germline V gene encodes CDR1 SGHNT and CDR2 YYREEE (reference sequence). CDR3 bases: TGTGCCAGCAGCTTCGGGGGCGGGTCCTCCTACGAGCAGTACTTC. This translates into CASSFGGGSSYEQYF. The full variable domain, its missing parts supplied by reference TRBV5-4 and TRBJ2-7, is ETGVTQSPTHLIKTRGQQVTLRCSSQSGHNTVSWYQQALGQGPQFIFQYYREEENGRGNFPPRFSGLQFPNYSSELNVNALELDDSALYLCASSFGGGSSYEQYFGPGTRLTVT.

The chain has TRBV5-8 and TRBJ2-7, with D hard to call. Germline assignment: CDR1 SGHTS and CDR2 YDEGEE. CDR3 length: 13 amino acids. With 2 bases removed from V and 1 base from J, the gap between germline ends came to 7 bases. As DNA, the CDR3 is TGTGCCAGCAGCTTTTCCCAGTCCTACGAGCAGTACTTC. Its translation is CASSFSQSYEQYF.

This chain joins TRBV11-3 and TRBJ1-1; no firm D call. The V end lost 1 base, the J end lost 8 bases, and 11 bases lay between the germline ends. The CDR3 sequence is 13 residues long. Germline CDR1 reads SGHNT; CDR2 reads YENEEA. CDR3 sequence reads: CASSLAPGGEAFF. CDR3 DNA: TGTGCCAGCAGCTTAGCGCCTGGCGGCGAAGCTTTCTTT.

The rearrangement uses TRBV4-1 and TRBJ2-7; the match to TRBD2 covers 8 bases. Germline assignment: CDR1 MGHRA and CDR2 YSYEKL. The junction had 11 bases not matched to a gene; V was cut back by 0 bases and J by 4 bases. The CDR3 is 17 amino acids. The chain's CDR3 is CASSQEANPGLEYEQYF. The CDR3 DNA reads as TGCGCCAGCAGCCAAGAGGCGAATCCGGGACTAGAATACGAGCAGTACTTC.

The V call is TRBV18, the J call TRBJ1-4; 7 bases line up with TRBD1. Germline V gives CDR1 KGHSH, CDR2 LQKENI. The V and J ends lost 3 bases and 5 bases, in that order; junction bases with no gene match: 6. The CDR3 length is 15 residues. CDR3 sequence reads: CASSPQQGTNEKLFF. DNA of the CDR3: TGTGCCAGCTCACCGCAACAGGGGACGAATGAAAAACTGTTTTTT.

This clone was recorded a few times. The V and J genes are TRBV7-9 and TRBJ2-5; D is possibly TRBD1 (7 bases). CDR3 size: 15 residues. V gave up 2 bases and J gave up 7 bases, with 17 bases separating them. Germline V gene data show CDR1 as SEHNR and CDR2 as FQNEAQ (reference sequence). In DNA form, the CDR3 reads TGTGCCAGCAGCTTATTCGGAGGGGGCCACGGGACCCAGTACTTC. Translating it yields CASSLFGGGHGTQYF. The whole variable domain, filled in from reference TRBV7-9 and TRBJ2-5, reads DTGVSQNPRHKITKRGQNVTFRCDPISEHNRLYWYRQTLGQGPEFLTYFQNEAQLEKSRLLSDRFSAERPKGSFSTLEIQRTEQGDSAMYLCASSLFGGGHGTQYFGPGTRLLVL.

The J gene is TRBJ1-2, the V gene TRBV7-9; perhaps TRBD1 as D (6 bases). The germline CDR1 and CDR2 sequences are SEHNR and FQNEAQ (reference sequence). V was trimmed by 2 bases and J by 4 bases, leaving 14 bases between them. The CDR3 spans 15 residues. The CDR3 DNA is TGTGCCAGCAGCTTACCAGGGGTTGACGGCTATGGCTACACCTTC. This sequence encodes CASSLPGVDGYGYTF.

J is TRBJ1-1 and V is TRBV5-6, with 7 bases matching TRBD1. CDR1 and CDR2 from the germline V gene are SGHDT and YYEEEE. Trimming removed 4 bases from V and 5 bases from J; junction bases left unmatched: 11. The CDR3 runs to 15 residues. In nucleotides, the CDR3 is TGTGCCAGCAGCCCCCCAGACAGGGCGGCGACTGAAGCTTTCTTT. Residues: CASSPPDRAATEAFF. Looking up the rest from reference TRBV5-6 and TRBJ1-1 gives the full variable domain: DAGVTQSPTHLIKTRGQQVTLRCSPKSGHDTVSWYQQALGQGPQFIFQYYEEEERQRGNFPDRFSGHQFPNYSSELNVNALLLGDSALYLCASSPPDRAATEAFFGQGTRLTVV.

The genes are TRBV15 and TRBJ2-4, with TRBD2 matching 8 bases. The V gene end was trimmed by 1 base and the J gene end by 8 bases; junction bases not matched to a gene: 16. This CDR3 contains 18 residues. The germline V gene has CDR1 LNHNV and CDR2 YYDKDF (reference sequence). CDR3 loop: CATSRATLAARYGDIQYF. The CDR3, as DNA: TGTGCCACCAGCAGAGCCACACTAGCGGCCCGCTACGGGGACATTCAGTACTTC.

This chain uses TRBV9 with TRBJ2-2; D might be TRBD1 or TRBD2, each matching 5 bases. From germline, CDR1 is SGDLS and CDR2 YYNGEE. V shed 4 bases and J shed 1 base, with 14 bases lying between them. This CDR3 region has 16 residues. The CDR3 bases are TGTGCCAGCAGCCTCCGGGGCGGCCGGAACACCGGGGAGCTGTTTTTT. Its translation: CASSLRGGRNTGELFF. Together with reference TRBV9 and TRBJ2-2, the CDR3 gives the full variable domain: DSGVTQTPKHLITATGQRVTLRCSPRSGDLSVYWYQQSLDQGLQFLIQYYNGEERAKGNILERFSAQQFPDLHSELNLSSLELGDSALYFCASSLRGGRNTGELFFGEGSRLTVL.

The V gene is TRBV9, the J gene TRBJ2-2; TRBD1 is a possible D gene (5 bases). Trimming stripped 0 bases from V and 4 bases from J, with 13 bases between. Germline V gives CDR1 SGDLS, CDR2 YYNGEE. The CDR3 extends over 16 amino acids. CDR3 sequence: CASSVASLGVTGELFF. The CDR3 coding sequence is TGTGCCAGCAGCGTAGCTTCTCTAGGGGTCACCGGGGAGCTGTTTTTT. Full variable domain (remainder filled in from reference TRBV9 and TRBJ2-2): DSGVTQTPKHLITATGQRVTLRCSPRSGDLSVYWYQQSLDQGLQFLIQYYNGEERAKGNILERFSAQQFPDLHSELNLSSLELGDSALYFCASSVASLGVTGELFFGEGSRLTVL.

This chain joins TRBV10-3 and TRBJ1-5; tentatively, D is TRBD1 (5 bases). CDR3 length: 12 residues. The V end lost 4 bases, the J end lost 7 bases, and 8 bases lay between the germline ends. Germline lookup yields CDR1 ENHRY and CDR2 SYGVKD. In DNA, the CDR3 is TGTGCCATCAGTGTAGGGGACCAGCCCCAGCATTTT. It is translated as CAISVGDQPQHF.

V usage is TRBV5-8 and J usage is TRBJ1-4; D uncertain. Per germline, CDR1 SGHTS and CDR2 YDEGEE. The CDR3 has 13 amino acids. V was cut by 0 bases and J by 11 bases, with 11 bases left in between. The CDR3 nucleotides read TGTGCCAGCAGCTTGGGTCCAGACCTTAAACTGTTTTTT. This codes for CASSLGPDLKLFF.